This T cell receptor (beta chain) derives from a study of T cells after somatic rescue of genetic block. This clone has just a few counts. The CDR3 has 14 residues. CDR1 is SNHLY and CDR2 is FYNNEI in the germline V gene. The V segment lost 6 bases and the J segment 7 bases; nucleotides outside the gene matches: 6. Measured with immunoSEQ multiplex PCR; TCRdb has only the in-frame clones, and not every one. Of some 9,100 clones listed, around two thirds are singletons. V is TRBV2 and J is TRBJ1-6; 7 bases agree with TRBD1. This TCR was sampled from a boy younger than 18. The specimen sequenced was peripheral blood mononuclear cells (PBMCs). In DNA, the CDR3 is TGTGCCAGCAGACCCGACAGGGTGAATTCACCCCTCCACTTT. Translation: CASRPDRVNSPLHF.